This is a list of T cell receptor beta chains from one sample in a study of monozygotic twins with inflammatory bowel disease. TCRdb reprocessed the 5' RACE reads; each CDR3 protein has one entry and no DNA is given. The sample data list 150,000 to 200,000 distinct CDR3 sequences. Source material: blood. The receptors shown here come from a human donor with ulcerative colitis or Crohn's disease, or a healthy co-twin of an affected twin (not recorded which). CDR3s include the opening cysteine and the closing phenylalanine or tryptophan. The order of the fields is V gene, J gene, CDR3 protein.

v_call: TRBV7-2; j_call: TRBJ2-7; cdr3_aa: CASSLVRVHEQYF
v_call: TRBV19; j_call: TRBJ2-3; cdr3_aa: CASSRTSGRITDTQYF
v_call: TRBV5-1; j_call: TRBJ1-1; cdr3_aa: CASSITTGSTEAFF
v_call: TRBV12-3/TRBV12-4; j_call: TRBJ2-7; cdr3_aa: CASSPTPRNEQYF
v_call: TRBV5-1; j_call: TRBJ2-7; cdr3_aa: CASSFGQGAGEQYF
v_call: TRBV20-1; j_call: TRBJ2-1; cdr3_aa: CSARVGGDGLYNEQFF
v_call: TRBV6-1; j_call: TRBJ2-7; cdr3_aa: CASSGVGRHEQYF
v_call: TRBV20-1; j_call: TRBJ2-7; cdr3_aa: CSARERRASSYEQYF
v_call: TRBV7-9; j_call: TRBJ1-1; cdr3_aa: CASSSRTSNTEAFF
v_call: TRBV7-2; j_call: TRBJ1-2; cdr3_aa: CASSRDRYYGYTF
v_call: TRBV6-5; j_call: TRBJ1-1; cdr3_aa: CASSSRWQNTEAFF
v_call: TRBV14; j_call: TRBJ2-1; cdr3_aa: CASSQSSSGYYNEQFF
v_call: TRBV6-5; j_call: TRBJ2-7; cdr3_aa: CASRLRNEQYF
v_call: TRBV6-6; j_call: TRBJ2-1; cdr3_aa: CASSSLDRVGEQFF
v_call: TRBV5-1; j_call: TRBJ1-2; cdr3_aa: CASSLALADTYGYTF
v_call: TRBV5-1; j_call: TRBJ2-1; cdr3_aa: CASSLSRESYNEQFF
v_call: TRBV7-3; j_call: TRBJ2-3; cdr3_aa: CASSLNWADTQYF
v_call: TRBV6-2/TRBV6-3; j_call: TRBJ2-3; cdr3_aa: CASSQSGSIHDTQYF
v_call: TRBV29-1; j_call: TRBJ2-3; cdr3_aa: CSVGGLAGVTDTQYF
v_call: TRBV5-1; j_call: TRBJ2-7; cdr3_aa: CASSLEAGDTYEQYF
v_call: TRBV7-3; j_call: TRBJ1-1; cdr3_aa: CASQRVGGTTEAFF
v_call: TRBV28; j_call: TRBJ2-1; cdr3_aa: CAILPVGLAGGPGVNEQFF
v_call: TRBV5-1; j_call: TRBJ2-3; cdr3_aa: CASSPGLEMTQYF
v_call: TRBV27; j_call: TRBJ2-3; cdr3_aa: CASSLRGDYTQYF
v_call: TRBV28; j_call: TRBJ2-4; cdr3_aa: CASSLSPGIQNIQYF
v_call: TRBV11-2; j_call: TRBJ1-4; cdr3_aa: CASSLQGGLGEKLFF
v_call: TRBV7-9; j_call: TRBJ1-4; cdr3_aa: CASSDRTGNEKLFF
v_call: TRBV28; j_call: TRBJ1-2; cdr3_aa: CASSLRTGERYGYTF
v_call: TRBV28; j_call: TRBJ2-7; cdr3_aa: CASSLQLAGSSYEQYF
v_call: TRBV13; j_call: TRBJ2-3; cdr3_aa: CASSSRLAGITDTQYF
v_call: TRBV28; j_call: TRBJ2-1; cdr3_aa: CASSFGQVNEQFF
v_call: TRBV20-1; j_call: TRBJ1-3; cdr3_aa: CSASVPSAGNTIYF
v_call: TRBV7-9; j_call: TRBJ1-1; cdr3_aa: CASSLPGQGNQAFF
v_call: TRBV6-1; j_call: TRBJ2-7; cdr3_aa: CASSTDPTSGSIYEQYF
v_call: TRBV5-1; j_call: TRBJ1-6; cdr3_aa: CASSQGQGPNSPLHF
v_call: TRBV7-2; j_call: TRBJ1-3; cdr3_aa: CASSLHLTSGNTIYF
v_call: TRBV29-1; j_call: TRBJ1-4; cdr3_aa: CSALWTGGIEKLFF
v_call: TRBV20-1; j_call: TRBJ2-5; cdr3_aa: CSARGSGRAVQETQYF
v_call: TRBV20-1; j_call: TRBJ2-7; cdr3_aa: CSAGRTSGSLIEQYF
v_call: TRBV5-1; j_call: TRBJ2-1; cdr3_aa: CASNPLAGGDNEQFF
v_call: TRBV12-3/TRBV12-4; j_call: TRBJ2-1; cdr3_aa: CASSRGLGLPGWSYNEQFF
v_call: TRBV12-3/TRBV12-4; j_call: TRBJ2-7; cdr3_aa: CASSTQQGLGYEQYF
v_call: TRBV12-3/TRBV12-4; j_call: TRBJ2-7; cdr3_aa: CASSPTGNGEQYF
v_call: TRBV28; j_call: TRBJ1-5; cdr3_aa: CASSLPPQGGNSNQPQHF
v_call: TRBV12-3/TRBV12-4; j_call: TRBJ1-4; cdr3_aa: CASSRRQGGEKLFF
v_call: TRBV25-1; j_call: TRBJ1-4; cdr3_aa: CASSPREKLFF
v_call: TRBV28; j_call: TRBJ2-1; cdr3_aa: CASKGGGIYNEQFF
v_call: TRBV7-9; j_call: TRBJ2-1; cdr3_aa: CASSPAGPPYNEQFF
v_call: TRBV2; j_call: TRBJ2-7; cdr3_aa: CASNPGQGAYEQYF
v_call: TRBV4-3; j_call: TRBJ2-3; cdr3_aa: CASSQDRGLDTQYF
v_call: TRBV19; j_call: TRBJ2-5; cdr3_aa: CASSIGLAEKETQYF
v_call: TRBV5-1; j_call: TRBJ2-3; cdr3_aa: CASSLRERVADTQYF
v_call: TRBV20-1; j_call: TRBJ2-5; cdr3_aa: CSASAQETQYF
v_call: TRBV7-9; j_call: TRBJ2-3; cdr3_aa: CASSWAGEHPFTDTQYF
v_call: TRBV28; j_call: TRBJ2-7; cdr3_aa: CASSLPLTSREQYF